These 16 T cell receptor beta chains were sequenced from one sample in a study of control samples from healthy donors and cancer patients. The assay was immunoSEQ multiplex PCR, and TCRdb's table has in-frame clones only and misses some. The data show 74,000 or so clones, roughly 90% seen once. The specimen sequenced was blood. The receptors shown here come from a man over 45 in good health.

V is TRBV5-6 and J is TRBJ1-3, with D possibly TRBD1 on 5 matching bases. V was pared by 3 bases and J by 2 bases, with 12 bases between. The CDR3 loop spans 15 amino acids. CDR1 and CDR2 (germline): SGHDT, YYEEEE. The CDR3 coding sequence is TGTGCCAGCAGCTGGGACGGGGGGGCTGGAAACACCATATATTTT. Translated, it gives CASSWDGGAGNTIYF.

This sequence joins TRBV15 and TRBJ2-1; 8 nucleotides align to TRBD1. After removal of 0 bases from V and 6 bases from J, the junction contained 7 bases not matched to a gene. Germline V gene data show CDR1 as LNHNV and CDR2 as YYDKDF (reference sequence). The CDR3 totals 16 residues. The CDR3 bases are TGTGCCACCAGCAGAGATTGGACAGGGCTGGGCAATGAGCAGTTCTTC. As protein: CATSRDWTGLGNEQFF.

The chain couples TRBV5-4 to TRBJ1-4; D call uncertain. CDR1 and CDR2 from the germline V gene are SGHNT and YYREEE (reference sequence). The CDR3 extends over 14 amino acids. V was shortened by 1 base and J by 4 bases, with 8 bases between the two germline ends. The CDR3 DNA follows: TGTGCCAGCAGCTTGCGGGCGGGTAATGAAAAACTGTTTTTT. Amino acid sequence: CASSLRAGNEKLFF.

The CDR3, as DNA: TGCAGCGCCAAAATAAAGGGGGGGCTCTATGGCTACACCTTC. Protein product: CSAKIKGGLYGYTF. The chain carries TRBV29-1 and TRBJ1-2, with D possibly matching TRBD1 (6 bases). Trimming took 7 bases from V and 4 from J, leaving 19 bases between them. The CDR3 loop spans 14 amino acids. Germline CDR1 reads SQVTM; CDR2 reads ANQGSEA.

This clone is deemed medium-sized. The chain employs TRBV5-4 and TRBJ1-2; no clear D gene. The CDR3 has 14 amino acids. The germline V and J ends were trimmed by 0 bases and 0 bases, with 6 bases remaining between them. Germline-derived CDR1 and CDR2 are SGHNT and YYREEE (reference sequence). CDR3 nucleotides: TGTGCCAGCAGCTTGGACAGTACTAACTATGGCTACACCTTC. It specifies CASSLDSTNYGYTF.

The rearrangement links TRBV4-1 to TRBJ2-3; D gene ambiguous. V was trimmed by 1 base and J by 2 bases, leaving 16 bases between them. Germline-derived CDR1 and CDR2 are MGHRA and YSYEKL. The CDR3 sequence is 17 residues long. CDR3 loop: CASSQVAVTFLTDTQYF. CDR3 coding DNA: TGCGCCAGCAGCCAAGTGGCAGTTACGTTCCTCACAGATACGCAGTATTTT.

V is TRBV2 and J is TRBJ1-6; possible D gene TRBD1, 6 bases. V shed 4 bases and J shed 3 bases, with 7 bases lying between them. The germline gives CDR1 SNHLY, CDR2 FYNNEI. The CDR3 loop spans 14 amino acids. Here the CDR3 DNA reads TGTGCCAGCAGTGGACAGGTCTATAATTCACCCCTCCACTTT. This gives the protein CASSGQVYNSPLHF.

The chain combines TRBV14 with TRBJ2-1; the D is unclear. Germline CDR1 SGHDN, CDR2 FVKESK. The CDR3 spans 14 residues. Trimming shortened V by 1 base and J by 8 bases, and 12 bases separated the two germline ends. The CDR3 loop reads CASSQVTPVDEQFF. CDR3 bases: TGTGCCAGCAGCCAAGTGACCCCCGTCGATGAGCAGTTCTTC. The full variable domain, rest sourced from reference TRBV14 and TRBJ2-1, is EAGVTQFPSHSVIEKGQTVTLRCDPISGHDNLYWYRRVMGKEIKFLLHFVKESKQDESGMPNNRFLAERTGGTYSTLKVQPAELEDSGVYFCASSQVTPVDEQFFGPGTRLTVL.

The rearrangement links TRBV6-5 to TRBJ1-5; D unclear. The CDR3 extends over 15 amino acids. V was trimmed by 5 bases and J by 0 bases, leaving 11 bases between them. The V gene's germline CDR1 is MNHEY and CDR2 SVGAGI. The CDR3 DNA follows: TGTGCCAGCAGTAGGGTTTCCGATAGCAATCAGCCCCAGCATTTT. Translated, it gives CASSRVSDSNQPQHF.

The gene calls are TRBV5-4 and TRBJ2-5; 11 bases map to TRBD1. Trimming cost V 4 bases and J 4 bases; bases outside gene matches: 9. The V gene's germline CDR1 is SGHNT and CDR2 YYREEE (reference sequence). The CDR3 spans 16 residues. CDR3 sequence (DNA): TGTGCCAGCAGCACGCGGACAGGGGGCTCCGGAGAGACCCAGTACTTC. Translated: CASSTRTGGSGETQYF.

The V call is TRBV27, the J call TRBJ1-2; maybe TRBD1 (5 bases). The V and J ends lost 3 bases and 4 bases respectively, with 15 bases between them. Germline V gene sequence: CDR1 MNHEY, CDR2 SMNVEV (reference sequence). The CDR3 contains 15 residues. The chain's CDR3 is CASSLGGGSAYGYTF. In nucleotides, the CDR3 is TGTGCCAGCAGTTTGGGCGGGGGGAGCGCCTATGGCTACACCTTC.

The rearrangement links TRBV7-6 to TRBJ2-6; D is perhaps TRBD2 (6 bases). CDR1 and CDR2 from the germline V gene are SGHVS and FNYEAQ. V was cut by 4 bases and J by 4 bases, with 20 bases left in between. The CDR3 extends over 18 amino acids. The CDR3 nucleotides are TGTGCCAGCAGCTCGCGATCCGCCGGGACTTTGGGGGCCAACGTCCTGACTTTC. Its protein is CASSSRSAGTLGANVLTF.

This chain uses TRBV3-1 (or the pseudogene TRBV3-2) with TRBJ2-3, with TRBD2 matching 7 bases. Germline values: CDR1 LGHDT, CDR2 YNNKEL (reference sequence). V dropped 4 bases and J dropped 3; count of bases not matched to a gene: 10. The CDR3 totals 16 residues. CDR3 in amino acids: CASSLAGWGGTDTQYF. The CDR3 region has the DNA TGTGCCAGCAGCCTCGCGGGGTGGGGGGGGACAGATACGCAGTATTTT.

This chain connects TRBV19 to TRBJ1-1; TRBD1 might be the D (5 bases). V was trimmed by 0 bases and J by 0 bases, leaving 8 bases between them. This CDR3 region has 15 residues. Germline V gene lookup returns CDR1 LNHDA and CDR2 SQIVND (reference sequence). The CDR3 loop is CASSIEAGMNTEAFF. CDR3 sequence (DNA): TGTGCCAGTAGTATAGAGGCAGGGATGAACACTGAAGCTTTCTTT.

The chain recombines TRBV30 with TRBJ2-7; TRBD1 aligns across 8 bases. The CDR3 length is 13 residues. Looked up from germline, CDR1 is GTSNPN and CDR2 is SVGIG (reference sequence). The trim removed 5 bases at V and 2 bases at J, leaving 5 bases unmatched. The CDR3 is CAWAPGQAYEQYF. Here the CDR3 DNA reads TGTGCCTGGGCTCCGGGACAGGCCTACGAGCAGTACTTC.

A few counts support this clone. The J gene is TRBJ1-1, the V gene TRBV2, with TRBD1 matching over 9 bases. Looked up from germline, CDR1 is SNHLY and CDR2 is FYNNEI. The CDR3 runs 15 residues. J gave up 10 bases and V 3 bases, and 12 bases lay outside the gene matches. The CDR3 DNA reads TGTGCCAGCAGTGATAAAGGACAGGGGATATATGCAGCTTTCTTT. This gives the protein CASSDKGQGIYAAFF.